The 10 T cell receptor beta chains in this list originate from one sample, sequenced in a study of control samples from healthy donors and cancer patients. Clones were read by immunoSEQ multiplex PCR, and TCRdb kept only the in-frame ones, dropping some. Among 50,000 or so clones listed, over 75% were seen once. Sequencing was performed on blood. The source is a man aged 50-60 years in good health.

This clone was picked up one time. This chain connects TRBV9 to TRBJ2-1; 9 bases are shared with TRBD2. The germline gives CDR1 SGDLS, CDR2 YYNGEE. This CDR3 is 18 amino acids long. V shed 0 bases, J shed 1 base, and the junction held 8 bases outside the gene matches. CDR3 in DNA: TGTGCCAGCAGCGTAGTGACTAGCGGACCTCAATCCTACAATGAGCAGTTCTTC. Translated: CASSVVTSGPQSYNEQFF.

The CDR3 region is CASSTPRGENYGYTF. As DNA, the CDR3 is TGTGCCAGTAGTACCCCGAGGGGGGAAAACTATGGCTACACCTTC. The J gene is TRBJ1-2, the V gene TRBV19; tentative D call: TRBD1 (6 bases). There are 15 residues in the CDR3. Trimming stripped 4 bases from V and 2 bases from J, with 14 bases between. Germline loops: CDR1 LNHDA, CDR2 SQIVND (reference sequence).

This clone was observed once. The V and J genes are TRBV19 and TRBJ2-3; 10 bases map to TRBD2. Germline values: CDR1 LNHDA, CDR2 SQIVND (reference sequence). This CDR3 contains 15 residues. The CDR3 spells CATSGRAGSTDTQYF. The DNA for the CDR3 is TGTGCTACCAGCGGGAGGGCCGGGAGCACAGATACGCAGTATTTT.

The CDR3 spells CASSQAPGAETQYF. Written as DNA, the CDR3 is TGTGCCAGCAGCCAAGCCCCAGGGGCGGAGACCCAGTACTTC. The chain has TRBV3-1 (or the pseudogene TRBV3-2) and TRBJ2-5, with a tentative D call TRBD1 (6 bases). CDR3 length: 14 amino acids. Per the germline V gene, CDR1 is LGHDT and CDR2 is YNNKEL (reference sequence). V was clipped by 1 base and J by 5 bases, with 11 bases between them.

The chain joins TRBV4-1 to TRBJ2-4, with D perhaps TRBD2 (5 bases). Trimming took 4 bases from V and 5 from J, leaving 9 bases between them. The CDR3 is 13 amino acids. Germline-derived CDR1 and CDR2 are MGHRA and YSYEKL. CDR3 sequence (DNA): TGCGCCAGCAGCCCCCCCGGGGAAAACATTCAGTACTTC. It encodes CASSPPGENIQYF.

The CDR3 nucleotides are TGTGCCGAACAGGGGGACGGTAAAGAGCAGTACTTC. Translating gives CAEQGDGKEQYF. The chain has TRBV27 and TRBJ2-7, with TRBD1 matching over 8 bases. V was pared by 11 bases and J by 7 bases, with 10 bases of the junction left unmatched. This CDR3 comprises 12 residues. Germline loops: CDR1 MNHEY, CDR2 SMNVEV (reference sequence).

This rearrangement joins TRBV10-2 to TRBJ1-4, with 7 bases fitting TRBD1. V gave up 7 bases and J gave up 0 bases; unmatched junction bases: 8. Germline V gives CDR1 WSHSY, CDR2 SAAADI. The CDR3 is 16 residues long. CDR3 region: CASTPRQGSTNEKLFF. The CDR3 nucleotides are TGCGCCAGCACCCCCCGACAGGGATCAACTAATGAAAAACTGTTTTTT.

The chain carries TRBV24-1 and TRBJ1-5, with 9 bases fitting TRBD1. Germline values: CDR1 KGHDR, CDR2 SFDVKD. This CDR3 comprises 16 residues. With V trimmed by 5 bases and J by 4 bases, 8 bases remained unmatched. The CDR3, as DNA: TGTGCCACCAGTGCCCGGGACAGGGCTGGGAATCAGCCCCAGCATTTT. Translation gives CATSARDRAGNQPQHF.

The chain joins TRBV30 to TRBJ2-6; 9 bases match TRBD1. The CDR3 is 18 amino acids. Germline CDR1 GTSNPN, CDR2 SVGIG (reference sequence). CDR3 in DNA: TGTGCTATCGTGGTCCGGGACAGGGTGTCCTCCGGGGCCAACGTCCTGACTTTC. The encoded protein is CAIVVRDRVSSGANVLTF.

V usage is TRBV27 and J usage is TRBJ2-1, with D possibly called TRBD1 or TRBD2 (5 bases each). This CDR3 has 18 residues. Germline CDR1 MNHEY, CDR2 SMNVEV (reference sequence). Trimming removed 5 bases from V and 2 bases from J, with 22 bases in between. CDR3 sequence (DNA): TGTGCCAGCAGTCTTCAGGTCCCAGGGACCCTAACCTACAATGAGCAGTTCTTC. Translation: CASSLQVPGTLTYNEQFF.